Listed here are 7 T cell receptor beta chains from one sample, sequenced in a study of blood T cell repertoires in COVID-19. Repertoires were generated with immunoSEQ multiplex PCR, while TCRdb's copy carries only in-frame clones and drops some. The sample has around 300,000 clones; just under 85% are singletons. Sequences were obtained from peripheral blood. Every receptor here comes from a woman between 45 and 60 years old with active or convalescent COVID-19.

The V call is TRBV24-1, the J call TRBJ2-1; TRBD2 aligns across 10 bases. This CDR3 spans 13 amino acids. V gave up 10 bases and J gave up 10 bases; unmatched junction bases: 9. Germline V gene data show CDR1 as KGHDR and CDR2 as SFDVKD. The CDR3 reads CATRTSGQREQFF. The CDR3 DNA sequence: TGTGCCACGAGGACTAGCGGTCAGAGGGAGCAGTTCTTC.

This clone appeared once. The CDR3 loop reads CASSLVVTGSTDTQYF. The CDR3 DNA reads as TGTGCCAGCTCACTAGTCGTAACAGGGAGCACAGATACGCAGTATTTT. The rearrangement links TRBV18 to TRBJ2-3, with a weak D call TRBD1 (6 bases). This CDR3 is built from 16 residues. Looked up from germline, CDR1 is KGHSH and CDR2 is LQKENI. V was trimmed by 4 bases and J by 0 bases, leaving 14 bases between them.

The chain carries TRBV9 and TRBJ1-1, with a weak D call TRBD1 (5 bases). Per germline, CDR1 SGDLS and CDR2 YYNGEE. With 2 bases removed from V and 10 bases from J, the gap between germline ends came to 15 bases. This CDR3 comprises 13 residues. CDR3 residues: CASSVWGGEVAFF. CDR3 nucleotide sequence: TGTGCCAGCAGCGTTTGGGGGGGAGAGGTAGCTTTCTTT.

The J gene is TRBJ1-3, the V gene TRBV7-6, with 7 bases aligning to TRBD1. V shed 1 base, J shed 1 base, and the junction held 10 bases outside the gene matches. The CDR3 covers 18 residues. Germline lookup yields CDR1 SGHVS and CDR2 FNYEAQ. The CDR3 reads CASSLVGGQITSGNTIYF. CDR3 in DNA: TGTGCCAGCAGCTTAGTGGGGGGACAGATTACTTCTGGAAACACCATATATTTT.

Points on this clone: A much larger clone is a single base away; this may be a read error. Within the sample, other DNA sequences also encode this same CDR3. The V gene is TRBV7-3, the J gene TRBJ2-5; D is uncertain. The V gene lost 5 bases and the J gene lost 2 bases, with 9 bases spanning the gap. The CDR3 is 13 amino acids. Germline CDR1 and CDR2: SGHTA and FQGTGA. CDR3 coding DNA: TGTGCCAGCAGCGAGGAGCTTCAAGAGACCCAGTACTTC. Protein product: CASSEELQETQYF.

The sample holds a few counts of this clone. The chain recombines TRBV6-2 or TRBV6-3 with TRBJ2-3; 8 nucleotides match TRBD2. The V segment lost 5 bases and the J segment 2 bases; nucleotides outside the gene matches: 9. Germline values: CDR1 MNHEY, CDR2 SVGEGT. There are 16 residues in the CDR3. The CDR3 spells CASSPRLAGFTDTQYF. The CDR3 region has the DNA TGTGCCAGCAGTCCCAGGTTAGCGGGATTCACAGATACGCAGTATTTT.

Comment on this clone: This specimen includes other DNA sequences encoding the same CDR3. The rearrangement uses TRBV27 and TRBJ2-1, with a tentative D call TRBD2 (7 bases). Germline V gene data show CDR1 as MNHEY and CDR2 as SMNVEV (reference sequence). CDR3 length equals 16 residues. Between the trimmed V and J ends, which lost 4 bases and 0 bases, there was a span of 13 bases. The CDR3 nucleotides read TGTGCCAGCAGTTCGCGGGGGCCCAGCTCCTACAATGAGCAGTTCTTC. The encoded protein is CASSSRGPSSYNEQFF.